This T cell receptor beta chain was found in a study of identical twins. Study results and limitations: When twins shared out-of-frame alpha sequences, those sequences had excess low generation probability. Partly confounded zero-insertion analyses could result from invariant MAIT and iNKT cells.

The germline V gene has CDR1 LGHDT and CDR2 YNNKEL (reference sequence). This CDR3 is built from 19 residues. Trimming cost V 4 bases and J 0 bases; bases outside gene matches: 14. Of note for this clonotype: What it recognizes is unknown.

Healthy Caucasians alone served as donors. With template switching, a universal primer site was added, and the cDNA carried unique molecular identifiers. TCRdb reprocessed the 5' RACE reads via MiXCR and lists one record per CDR3 protein. The table lists some 1,700,000 distinct CDR3 sequences, less than 40% of them singletons. The sequence came from a newborn girl in good health. This rearrangement joins TRBV3-1 to TRBJ2-3; 9 bases align to TRBD2. The sample was cord blood. CDR3 loop: CASSPYRKRGVSSTDTQYF. CDR3 bases: TGTGCCAGCAGCCCCTATAGGAAGCGGGGGGTTTCTAGCACAGATACGCAGTATTTT.